This passage covers 24 T cell receptor beta chains from one sample sequenced in a study of early T cells in non-severe SARS-CoV-2 infection. TCRdb called the 5' RACE reads again in MiXCR, with one record for every CDR3 protein. The sample consists of 60,000 to 75,000 distinct CDR3 sequences, 12% of them appearing once. Input material: whole blood. The receptors here all came from an adult who was a healthcare worker with PCR-confirmed SARS-CoV-2 infection or an uninfected control (not recorded which).

This clonotype was seen at least ten times. The rearrangement uses TRBV11-2 and TRBJ2-2, with 7 bases fitting TRBD1. From germline, CDR1 is SGHAT and CDR2 FQNNGV. The V segment lost 4 bases and the J segment 5 bases; nucleotides outside the gene matches: 10. This CDR3 spans 16 amino acids. CDR3 loop: CASSYSGTVRTGELFF. CDR3 nucleotides: TGTGCCAGCAGCTACTCCGGGACAGTCCGTACCGGGGAGCTGTTTTTT. Complete variable domain (other parts from reference TRBV11-2 and TRBJ2-2): EAGVAQSPRYKIIEKRQSVAFWCNPISGHATLYWYQQILGQGPKLLIQFQNNGVVDDSQLPKDRFSAERLKGVDSTLKIQPAKLEDSAVYLCASSYSGTVRTGELFFGEGSRLTVL.

This clonotype was seen a handful of times. V is TRBV29-1 and J is TRBJ2-7, with 11 bases aligning to TRBD2. The V gene's germline CDR1 is SQVTM and CDR2 ANQGSEA. The V and J ends lost 4 bases and 1 base, in that order; junction bases with no gene match: 9. CDR3 length equals 16 residues. The CDR3 nucleotides read TGCAGCGTTGGAATGACTAGCGGGAAGGGGTCCTACGAGCAGTACTTC. Its translation is CSVGMTSGKGSYEQYF.

This clonotype has just a few counts. J is TRBJ2-3 and V is TRBV20-1; D gene uncertain. V gave up 6 bases and J gave up 2 bases, with 15 bases separating them. CDR1 is DFQATT and CDR2 is SNEGSKA in the germline V gene (reference sequence). This CDR3 is 14 amino acids long. The CDR3 sequence is CSAPDWKTTDTQYF. In DNA, the CDR3 is TGCAGTGCGCCCGACTGGAAAACCACAGATACGCAGTATTTT.

This clonotype appeared many times. The chain employs TRBV7-9 and TRBJ1-6, with D hard to call. Germline V gene sequence: CDR1 SEHNR, CDR2 FQNEAQ (reference sequence). Trimming pared 1 base from V and 4 bases from J, leaving 5 bases between. The CDR3 runs to 14 residues. CDR3 region: CASSLEDYNSPLHF. The CDR3 DNA sequence: TGTGCCAGCAGCTTAGAGGATTATAATTCACCCCTCCACTTT.

The CDR3 region has the DNA TGTGCCAGCAGCTTAGCGAGGACAGGCCGGTCGGAGACCCAGTACTTC. Encoded protein: CASSLARTGRSETQYF. The rearrangement links TRBV7-8 to TRBJ2-5; TRBD1 aligns across 7 bases. The CDR3 has 16 residues. Germline CDR1 and CDR2: SGHVS and FQNEAQ. Trimming took 0 bases from V and 5 from J; bases not matched to a gene: 9.

The chain recombines TRBV10-3 with TRBJ1-1; no clear D. The CDR3 runs 13 residues. The V gene lost 3 bases and the J gene lost 1 base, with 6 bases spanning the gap. Germline values: CDR1 ENHRY, CDR2 SYGVKD. CDR3 loop: CAISELKNTEAFF. CDR3 nucleotides: TGTGCCATCAGTGAACTCAAGAACACTGAAGCTTTCTTT.

This clonotype was recorded at least ten times. The V and J genes are TRBV12-3 or TRBV12-4 and TRBJ2-2; a possible D gene is TRBD2 (6 bases). Trimming cost V 3 bases and J 5 bases, with 13 bases left between them. This CDR3 has 15 amino acids. In nucleotides, the CDR3 is TGTGCCAGCAGTTTTAGCGGCCGAGGGACCGGGGAGCTGTTTTTT. This translates into CASSFSGRGTGELFF.

At least ten counts were recorded for this clonotype. V and J are TRBV29-1 and TRBJ2-5, with D possibly being TRBD1 (6 bases). The CDR3 consists of 12 residues. Trimming left V 6 bases short and J 5 bases short, with 13 bases between. The germline V gene has CDR1 SQVTM and CDR2 ANQGSEA. CDR3 DNA sequence: TGCAGCGTCGCACAGGGCGGCGAGACCCAGTACTTC. Its protein product is CSVAQGGETQYF.

The chain uses TRBV5-5 and TRBJ1-5, with no clear D. This CDR3 is 14 amino acids long. Trimming stripped 0 bases from V and 4 bases from J, with 8 bases between. The germline V gene has CDR1 SGHKS and CDR2 YYEKEE (reference sequence). The CDR3 reads CASSLGLMNQPQHF. DNA for the CDR3: TGTGCCAGCAGCTTGGGACTGATGAATCAGCCCCAGCATTTT.

The sample holds a few counts of this clonotype. The chain combines TRBV18 with TRBJ1-1, with D perhaps TRBD1 (5 bases). Germline CDR1 is KGHSH and CDR2 is LQKENI. Trimming stripped 5 bases from V and 3 bases from J, with 7 bases between. This CDR3 has 12 residues. The CDR3: CASSGGDTEAFF. The CDR3 DNA follows: TGTGCCAGCTCAGGGGGGGACACTGAAGCTTTCTTT. The full variable domain, with the rest looked up from reference TRBV18 and TRBJ1-1, is NAGVMQNPRHLVRRRGQEARLRCSPMKGHSHVYWYRQLPEEGLKFMVYLQKENIIDESGMPKERFSAEFPKEGPSILRIQQVVRGDSAAYFCASSGGDTEAFFGQGTRLTVV.

V usage is TRBV3-1 and J usage is TRBJ1-1; D is unclear. Trimming pared 4 bases from V and 4 bases from J, leaving 13 bases between. CDR3 size: 14 residues. The germline V gene encodes CDR1 LGHDT and CDR2 YNNKEL (reference sequence). CDR3 region: CASSPFLTVTEAFF. CDR3 nucleotides: TGTGCCAGCAGCCCCTTCCTCACGGTCACTGAAGCTTTCTTT.

This clonotype showed up many times. The CDR3 DNA follows: TGTGCCAGCAGCCTCGGACTAGCCCCCACAGATACGCAGTATTTT. Its protein product is CASSLGLAPTDTQYF. The chain links TRBV11-2 to TRBJ2-3, with 8 bases fitting TRBD2. J was trimmed by 2 bases and V by 5 bases; bases with no gene match: 6. Germline CDR1 and CDR2: SGHAT and FQNNGV. The CDR3 has 15 residues.

The V call is TRBV6-2 or TRBV6-3, the J call TRBJ2-5, with D perhaps TRBD2 (5 bases). CDR1 MNHEY and CDR2 SVGEGT come from the germline V gene. This CDR3 comprises 15 residues. V lost 6 bases and J 0 bases, leaving 14 bases between the germline ends. The CDR3 DNA reads TGTGCCAGCAGCCCGGGGTCCTGGTACCAAGAGACCCAGTACTTC. Residues: CASSPGSWYQETQYF.

This clonotype was detected a few times. J is TRBJ1-3 and V is TRBV5-1; tentative D call: TRBD1 (5 bases). V was shortened by 4 bases and J by 8 bases, with 19 bases between the two germline ends. CDR3 size: 15 residues. The germline V gene encodes CDR1 SGHRS and CDR2 YFSETQ. CDR3 coding DNA: TGCGCCAGCAGCCCAGGGACCGCCGTGGGAGACACCATATATTTT. This sequence encodes CASSPGTAVGDTIYF.

This clonotype has ten or more counts. The CDR3 nucleotides are TGTGCCAGCAGCCAAGACGGAAGTCGGGGGGGGGCGGATACGCAGTATTTT. Protein sequence: CASSQDGSRGGADTQYF. The V and J genes are TRBV4-2 and TRBJ2-3; 8 bases match TRBD2. CDR1 and CDR2 (germline): LGHNA, YNFKEQ. CDR3 length: 17 residues. J lost 6 bases, V lost 0 bases, and 11 bases had no gene match.

Comments on this clonotype: One end of the junction is discordant with germline, which a read error may explain. This sequence joins TRBV11-2 and TRBJ2-7, with no clear D. Germline V gene sequence: CDR1 SGHAT, CDR2 FQNNGV. CDR3 length: 14 amino acids. The CDR3 coding sequence is TGTCCCAGCAGCGCGACCCAACTTACCTACGAGCAGTACTTC. Its protein product is CPSSATQLTYEQYF.

The rearrangement joins TRBV21-1 to TRBJ1-1; the D call of TRBD1 is as the table states it, not checked on the DNA. TRBV21-1 has pseudogene status. The CDR3 has 16 amino acids. This CDR3 is CASSSERTGMNTEAFF. The DNA of the CDR3 is TGTGCCAGCAGCTCCGAGAGGACAGGTATGAACACTGAAGCTTTCTTT.

Ten or more counts support this clonotype. This chain links TRBV7-2 with TRBJ2-5; 9 bases fit TRBD1. V shed 3 bases and J 5 bases; nucleotides not matched to a gene: 7. CDR1 and CDR2 from the germline V gene are SGHTA and FQGNSA. The CDR3 has 15 residues. CDR3 nucleotide sequence: TGTGCCAGCAGCTTCGCCGGGACAGGGAGGGAGACCCAGTACTTC. This codes for CASSFAGTGRETQYF.

This chain uses TRBV10-3 with TRBJ2-2; 13 bases line up with TRBD2. CDR3 size: 16 residues. Germline values: CDR1 ENHRY, CDR2 SYGVKD. V gave up 4 bases and J gave up 7 bases; unmatched junction bases: 6. The CDR3: CAISGTSGGPVGELFF. The CDR3 nucleotides read TGTGCCATCAGTGGGACTAGCGGGGGCCCCGTCGGGGAGCTGTTTTTT.

This chain connects TRBV28 to TRBJ1-2; no reliable D call. Trimming left V 9 bases short and J 6 bases short, with 17 bases between. CDR1 MDHEN and CDR2 SYDVKM come from the germline V gene. The CDR3 totals 13 residues. CDR3 in amino acids: CASYLHQRDGYTF. Written as DNA, the CDR3 is TGTGCCAGTTACCTGCATCAGAGAGATGGCTACACCTTC.

This chain uses TRBV7-3 with TRBJ2-3; 7 bases are a match to TRBD1. The CDR3 runs 15 residues. V was clipped by 5 bases and J by 2 bases; unmatched bases: 7. Germline values: CDR1 SGHTA, CDR2 FQGTGA. The CDR3 coding sequence is TGTGCCAGCAGCAAAGGGGGACAGTTCACAGATACGCAGTATTTT. As protein: CASSKGGQFTDTQYF.

The gene calls are TRBV6-1 and TRBJ2-5; no firm D call. This CDR3 comprises 13 residues. Trimming removed 0 bases at V and 7 bases at J, with 9 bases between. Per the germline V gene, CDR1 is MNHNS and CDR2 is SASEGT. CDR3 nucleotides: TGTGCCAGCAGTGAAGCGCCGATCCGGACCCAGTACTTC. This encodes CASSEAPIRTQYF.

This clonotype was counted at least ten times. V is TRBV7-9 and J is TRBJ2-1; 13 nucleotides agree with TRBD2. The CDR3 length is 17 residues. Germline V gene lookup returns CDR1 SEHNR and CDR2 FQNEAQ (reference sequence). V was pared by 5 bases and J by 8 bases, with 12 bases of the junction left unmatched. This CDR3 is CASSPSLAGGSIDEQFF. The CDR3 DNA reads as TGTGCCAGCAGCCCCTCACTAGCGGGAGGGTCCATCGATGAGCAGTTCTTC.

The sample holds many counts of this clonotype. The V and J genes are TRBV10-3 and TRBJ2-7; tentative D call: TRBD2 (6 bases). Germline loops: CDR1 ENHRY, CDR2 SYGVKD. V gave up 6 bases and J gave up 3 bases, with 9 bases separating them. This CDR3 region has 12 residues. The DNA for the CDR3 is TGTGCCATCAGGGGGACTGGCTACGAGCAGTACTTC. Translated: CAIRGTGYEQYF.